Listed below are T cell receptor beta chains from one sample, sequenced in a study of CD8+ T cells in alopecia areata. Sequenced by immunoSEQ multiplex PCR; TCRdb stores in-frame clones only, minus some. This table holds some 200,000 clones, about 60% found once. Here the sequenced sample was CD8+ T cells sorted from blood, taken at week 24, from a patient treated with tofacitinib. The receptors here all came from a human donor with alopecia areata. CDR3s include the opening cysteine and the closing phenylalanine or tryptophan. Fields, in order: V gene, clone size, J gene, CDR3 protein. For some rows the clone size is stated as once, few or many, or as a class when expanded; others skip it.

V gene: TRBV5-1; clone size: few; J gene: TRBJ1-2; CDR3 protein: CASSSGTALYGYTF
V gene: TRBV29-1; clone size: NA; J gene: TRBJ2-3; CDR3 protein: CSVELAGGPFVTDTQYF
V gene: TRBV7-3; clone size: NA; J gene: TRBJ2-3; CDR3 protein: CASSLRRVTDTQYF
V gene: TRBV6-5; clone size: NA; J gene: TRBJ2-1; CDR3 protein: CASESGTGLFF
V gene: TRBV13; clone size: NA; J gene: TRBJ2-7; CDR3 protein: CASSPSSSTYEQYF
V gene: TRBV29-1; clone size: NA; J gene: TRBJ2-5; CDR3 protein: CSVEDRNQETQYF
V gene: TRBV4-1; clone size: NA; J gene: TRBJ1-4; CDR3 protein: CASSLSQGGEKLFF
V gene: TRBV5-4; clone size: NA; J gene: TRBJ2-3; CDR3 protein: CASSLELSGGDTDTQYF
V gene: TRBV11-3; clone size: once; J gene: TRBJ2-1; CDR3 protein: CASSYSPTHLDRSYNEQFF
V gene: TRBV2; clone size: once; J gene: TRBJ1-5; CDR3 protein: CASSPRDGYSNQPQHF
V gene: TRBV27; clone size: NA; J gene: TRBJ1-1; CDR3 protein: CASSLSSESMNTEAFF
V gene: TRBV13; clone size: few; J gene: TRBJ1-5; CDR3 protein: CASSQGTGAPQHF
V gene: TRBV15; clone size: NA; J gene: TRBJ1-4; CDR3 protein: CATSRDGETRNF
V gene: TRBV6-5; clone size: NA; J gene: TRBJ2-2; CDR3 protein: CASSYRGGTGELFF
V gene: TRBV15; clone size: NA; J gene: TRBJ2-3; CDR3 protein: CATSSGQGGTDTQYF
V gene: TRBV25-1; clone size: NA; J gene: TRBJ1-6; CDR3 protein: CASSESGRSYNSPLHF
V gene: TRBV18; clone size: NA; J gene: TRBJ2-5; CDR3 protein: CASSPRTGDGETQYF
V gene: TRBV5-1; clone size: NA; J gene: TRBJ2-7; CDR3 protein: CASRPASGGRSSYEQYF
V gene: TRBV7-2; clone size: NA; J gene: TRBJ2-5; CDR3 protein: CASSLEVETQYF
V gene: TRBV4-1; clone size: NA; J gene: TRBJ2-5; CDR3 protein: CASSQDPGETQYF
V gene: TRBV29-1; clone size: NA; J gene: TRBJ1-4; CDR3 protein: CSVEVAAATNEKLFF
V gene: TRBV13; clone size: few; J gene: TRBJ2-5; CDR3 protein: CASSSLDLSETQYF
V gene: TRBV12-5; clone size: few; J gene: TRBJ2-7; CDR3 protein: CASGSGQGIYEQYF
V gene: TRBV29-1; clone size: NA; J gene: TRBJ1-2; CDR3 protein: CSVEGSGNYGYTF
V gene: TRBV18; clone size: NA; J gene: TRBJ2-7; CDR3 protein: CASSPPPGFSYEQYF
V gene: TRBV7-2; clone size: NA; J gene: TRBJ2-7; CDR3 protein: CASSLAMREQYF
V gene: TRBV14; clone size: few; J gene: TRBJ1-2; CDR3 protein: CASRATKTGQSYGYTF
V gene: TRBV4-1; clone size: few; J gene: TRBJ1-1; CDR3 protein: CASSQELGTTEAFF
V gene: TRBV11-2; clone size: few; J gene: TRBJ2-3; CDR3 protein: CASSLREGGADTQYF
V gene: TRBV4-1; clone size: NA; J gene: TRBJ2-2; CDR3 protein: CASSQEEDTNTGELFF
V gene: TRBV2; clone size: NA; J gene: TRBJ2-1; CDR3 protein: CASSAGLAGGFSYNEQFF
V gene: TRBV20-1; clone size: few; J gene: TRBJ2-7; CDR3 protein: CSAYYGEQYF
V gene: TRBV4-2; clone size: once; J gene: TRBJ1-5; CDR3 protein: CASSQDSRGGQPQHF
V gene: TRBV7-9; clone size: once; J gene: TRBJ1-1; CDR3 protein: CASSLVGSEAFF
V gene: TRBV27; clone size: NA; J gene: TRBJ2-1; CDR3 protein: CASSLYNEQFF
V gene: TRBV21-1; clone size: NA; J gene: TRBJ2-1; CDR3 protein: CASSNKRTSGGLSTDEQFF
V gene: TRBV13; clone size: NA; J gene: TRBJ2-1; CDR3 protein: CASSLGLLARNEQFF
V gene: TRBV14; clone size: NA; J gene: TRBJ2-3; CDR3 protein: CASSPGPGTANTQYF
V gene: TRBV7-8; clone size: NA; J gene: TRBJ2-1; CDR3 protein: CASSPGGAASYNEQFF
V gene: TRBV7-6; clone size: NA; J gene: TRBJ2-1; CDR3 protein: CASSVTSVSSYNEQFF